This passage covers 7 T cell receptor beta chains from one sample sequenced in a study of shared clonotypes between healthy human individuals (dated by TCRdb to 2018 to 2020). The library was made by the immunoSEQ multiplex PCR assay. TCRdb took this table from immuneACCESS and kept in-frame rearrangements with V and J called. Such tables lack part of the clones; where checked against another copy, unresolved V genes explain under half of the gap, and the rest is unexplained. The sample records about 2.3 million clones, around 92% of which are singletons. The ten most abundant clones make up 0.37% of the sample. Sequencing was carried out using naive CD4+ T cells from PBMCs. Reading the label with the study, this specimen's cell subset or site is: CD45RA+ positively selected. The source of these receptors is a man aged 18 to 30 in good health. Some clones in this sample may be carry-over from other donors' samples.

This clone was counted a few times. The CDR3 DNA reads TGTGCCAGCAGGGCCTGGCCCTACGATGGCTACACCTTC. Its translation is CASRAWPYDGYTF. The gene calls are TRBV2 and TRBJ1-2; D not resolved. V was cut by 6 bases and J by 6 bases, with 14 bases left in between. CDR3 length: 13 residues. The V gene's germline CDR1 is SNHLY and CDR2 FYNNEI. The whole variable domain, remainder taken from reference TRBV2 and TRBJ1-2, is EPEVTQTPSHQVTQMGQEVILRCVPISNHLYFYWYRQILGQKVEFLVSFYNNEISEKSEIFDDQFSVERPDGSNFTLKIRSTKLEDSAMYFCASRAWPYDGYTFGSGTRLTVV.

V and J are TRBV25-1 and TRBJ2-7; the match to TRBD1 covers 9 bases. Trimming at V came to 6 bases and at J to 2 bases, leaving 5 bases not matched to a gene. The CDR3 is 14 amino acids. Germline V gene sequence: CDR1 MGHDK, CDR2 SYGVNS. The CDR3 is CASSGGQGPYEQYF. The CDR3 DNA follows: TGTGCCAGCAGCGGGGGACAGGGTCCCTACGAGCAGTACTTC.

The J gene is TRBJ2-5, the V gene TRBV11-2, with 7 bases lining up with TRBD2. Per germline, CDR1 SGHAT and CDR2 FQNNGV. The junction had 14 bases not matched to a gene; V was cut back by 6 bases and J by 7 bases. The CDR3 spans 15 residues. CDR3 sequence: CASRREGSVVGTQYF. The CDR3 DNA is TGTGCCAGCAGGAGGGAGGGTAGTGTTGTTGGGACCCAGTACTTC.

This clone was counted a single time. The chain links TRBV4-3 to TRBJ2-3; 14 bases align to TRBD2. The length of the CDR3 is 17 residues. The J segment lost 4 bases and the V segment lost 0 bases, leaving 3 bases of the junction unmatched. The germline CDR1 and CDR2 sequences are LGHNA and YSLEER. CDR3 nucleotides: TGCGCCAGCAGCCAAGATCAGGGACTAGCGGGAGCAGATACGCAGTATTTT. Translated, it gives CASSQDQGLAGADTQYF.

This chain uses TRBV28 with TRBJ1-5; possibly TRBD1 for D (5 bases). CDR1 is MDHEN, CDR2 SYDVKM, per germline. This CDR3 is 12 amino acids long. Trimming stripped 9 bases from V and 5 bases from J, with 11 bases between. CDR3 sequence (DNA): TGTGCCAGGAAGTTGGGGCATCAGCCCCAGCATTTT. Protein sequence: CARKLGHQPQHF.

The chain links TRBV30 to TRBJ2-2; D unresolved. CDR3 length: 13 residues. Germline V gene lookup returns CDR1 GTSNPN and CDR2 SVGIG (reference sequence). Trimming removed 0 bases from V and 6 bases from J, with 8 bases in between. CDR3 nucleotide sequence: TGTGCCTGGAGTGTAGGACCCCCCGGGGAGCTGTTTTTT. It codes for CAWSVGPPGELFF.

The V call is TRBV28, the J call TRBJ1-5; D is unclear. Germline CDR1 MDHEN, CDR2 SYDVKM. The CDR3 extends over 15 amino acids. V was shortened by 8 bases and J by 0 bases, with 14 bases between the two germline ends. The CDR3, as DNA: TGTGCCAGCGTCAAACGCACCCGTAGCAATCAGCCCCAGCATTTT. It translates to CASVKRTRSNQPQHF.